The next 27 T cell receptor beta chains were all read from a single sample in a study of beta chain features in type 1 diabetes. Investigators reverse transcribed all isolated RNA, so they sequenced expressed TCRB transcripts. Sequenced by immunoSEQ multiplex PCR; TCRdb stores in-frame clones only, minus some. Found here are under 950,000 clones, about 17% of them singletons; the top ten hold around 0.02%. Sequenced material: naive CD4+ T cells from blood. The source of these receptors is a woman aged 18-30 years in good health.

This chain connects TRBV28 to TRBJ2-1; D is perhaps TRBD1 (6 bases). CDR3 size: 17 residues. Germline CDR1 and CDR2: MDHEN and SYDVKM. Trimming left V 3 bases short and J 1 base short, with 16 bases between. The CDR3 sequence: CASSFSNGRGSYNEQFF. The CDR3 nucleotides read TGTGCCAGCAGTTTTTCTAACGGCAGGGGTTCCTACAATGAGCAGTTCTTC. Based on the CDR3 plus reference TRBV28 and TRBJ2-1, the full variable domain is DVKVTQSSRYLVKRTGEKVFLECVQDMDHENMFWYRQDPGLGLRLIYFSYDVKMKEKGDIPEGYSVSREKKERFSLILESASTNQTSMYLCASSFSNGRGSYNEQFFGPGTRLTVL.

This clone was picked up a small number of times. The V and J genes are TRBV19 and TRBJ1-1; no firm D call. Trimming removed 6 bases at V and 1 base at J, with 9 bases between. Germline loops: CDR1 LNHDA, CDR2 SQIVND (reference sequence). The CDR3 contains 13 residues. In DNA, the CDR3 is TGTGCCAGTAGACACACTTCGAACACTGAAGCTTTCTTT. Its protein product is CASRHTSNTEAFF. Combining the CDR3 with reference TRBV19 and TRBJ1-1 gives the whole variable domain DGGITQSPKYLFRKEGQNVTLSCEQNLNHDAMYWYRQDPGQGLRLIYYSQIVNDFQKGDIAEGYSVSREKKESFPLTVTSAQKNPTAFYLCASRHTSNTEAFFGQGTRLTVV.

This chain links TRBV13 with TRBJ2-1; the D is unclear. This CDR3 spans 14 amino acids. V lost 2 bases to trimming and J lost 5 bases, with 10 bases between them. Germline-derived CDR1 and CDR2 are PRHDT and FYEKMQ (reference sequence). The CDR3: CASSLFGSHNEQFF. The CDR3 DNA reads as TGTGCCAGCAGCTTATTCGGTTCCCACAATGAGCAGTTCTTC.

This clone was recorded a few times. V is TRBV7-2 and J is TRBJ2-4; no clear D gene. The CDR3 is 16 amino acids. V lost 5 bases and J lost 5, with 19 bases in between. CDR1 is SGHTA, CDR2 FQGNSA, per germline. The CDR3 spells CASSSSIFTVQNIQYF. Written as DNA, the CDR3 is TGTGCCAGCAGCAGCTCTATTTTCACGGTCCAAAACATTCAGTACTTC.

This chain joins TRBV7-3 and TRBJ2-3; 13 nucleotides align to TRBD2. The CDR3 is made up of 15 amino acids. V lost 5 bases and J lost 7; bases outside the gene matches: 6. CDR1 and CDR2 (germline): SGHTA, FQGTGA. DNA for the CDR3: TGTGCCAGCAGCCGAGGACTAGCGGGAGTTAATACGCAGTATTTT. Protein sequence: CASSRGLAGVNTQYF.

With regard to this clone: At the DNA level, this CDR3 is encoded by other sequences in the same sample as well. This chain's CDR3 is CASSLDRSYNEQFF. The CDR3 DNA reads TGTGCCAGCAGCCTGGACAGGTCCTACAATGAGCAGTTCTTC. The chain links TRBV7-9 to TRBJ2-1, with 7 bases lining up with TRBD1. With 5 bases clipped from V and 1 base from J, the junction kept 2 bases outside the gene matches. Per germline, CDR1 SEHNR and CDR2 FQNEAQ (reference sequence). The length of the CDR3 is 14 residues.

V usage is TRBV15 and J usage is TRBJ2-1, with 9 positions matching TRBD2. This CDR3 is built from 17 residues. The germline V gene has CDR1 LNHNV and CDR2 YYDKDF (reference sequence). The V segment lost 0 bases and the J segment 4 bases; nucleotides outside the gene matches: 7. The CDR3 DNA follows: TGTGCCACCAGCAGAGATCGTCGTAGCGGGAGTTACAATGAGCAGTTCTTC. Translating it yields CATSRDRRSGSYNEQFF. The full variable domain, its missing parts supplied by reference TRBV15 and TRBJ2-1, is DAMVIQNPRYQVTQFGKPVTLSCSQTLNHNVMYWYQQKSSQAPKLLFHYYDKDFNNEADTPDNFQSRRPNTSFCFLDIRSPGLGDTAMYLCATSRDRRSGSYNEQFFGPGTRLTVL.

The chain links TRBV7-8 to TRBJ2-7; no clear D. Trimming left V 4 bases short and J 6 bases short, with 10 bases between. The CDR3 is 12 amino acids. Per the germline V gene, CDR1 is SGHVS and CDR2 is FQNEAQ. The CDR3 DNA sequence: TGTGCCAGCAGCTCAAATGATATCGAGCAGTACTTC. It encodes CASSSNDIEQYF. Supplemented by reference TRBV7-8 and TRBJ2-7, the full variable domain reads GAGVSQSPRYKVAKRGQDVALRCDPISGHVSLFWYQQALGQGPEFLTYFQNEAQLDKSGLPSDRFFAERPEGSVSTLKIQRTQQEDSAVYLCASSSNDIEQYFGPGTRLTVT.

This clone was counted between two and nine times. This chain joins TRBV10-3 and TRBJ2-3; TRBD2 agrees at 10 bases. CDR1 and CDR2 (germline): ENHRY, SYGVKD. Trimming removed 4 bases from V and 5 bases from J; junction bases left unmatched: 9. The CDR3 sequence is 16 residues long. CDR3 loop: CAISGPSGRAIDTQYF. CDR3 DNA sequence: TGTGCCATCAGTGGGCCGAGCGGGAGGGCCATAGATACGCAGTATTTT.

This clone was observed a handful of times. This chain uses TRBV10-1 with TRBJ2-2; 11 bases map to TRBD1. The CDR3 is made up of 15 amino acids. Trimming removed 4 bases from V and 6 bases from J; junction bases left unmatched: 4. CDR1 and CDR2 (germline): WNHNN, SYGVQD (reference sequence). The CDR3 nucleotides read TGCGCCAGCAGTGGACGGACAGGGGGCTCCGGGGAGCTGTTTTTT. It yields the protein CASSGRTGGSGELFF.

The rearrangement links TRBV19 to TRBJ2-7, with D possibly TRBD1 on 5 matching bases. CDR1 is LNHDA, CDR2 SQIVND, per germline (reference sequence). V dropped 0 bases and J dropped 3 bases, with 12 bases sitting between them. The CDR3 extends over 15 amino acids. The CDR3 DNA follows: TGTGCCAGTAGTATAGATCTCCAGGGAATCTACGAGCAGTACTTC. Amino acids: CASSIDLQGIYEQYF.

This CDR3 reads CASSLSSEQFF. CDR3 nucleotides: TGTGCCAGCAGCTTGTCGAGTGAGCAGTTCTTC. The V call is TRBV5-8, the J call TRBJ2-1; unclear D gene. Trimming left V 1 base short and J 9 bases short, with 5 bases between. Germline V gene data show CDR1 as SGHTS and CDR2 as YDEGEE. The CDR3 consists of 11 residues.

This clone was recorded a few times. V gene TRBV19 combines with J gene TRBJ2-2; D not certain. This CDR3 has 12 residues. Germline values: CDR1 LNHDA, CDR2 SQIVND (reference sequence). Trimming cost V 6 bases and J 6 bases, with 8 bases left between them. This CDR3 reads CASREYPGELFF. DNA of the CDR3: TGTGCCAGTAGAGAATACCCCGGGGAGCTGTTTTTT.

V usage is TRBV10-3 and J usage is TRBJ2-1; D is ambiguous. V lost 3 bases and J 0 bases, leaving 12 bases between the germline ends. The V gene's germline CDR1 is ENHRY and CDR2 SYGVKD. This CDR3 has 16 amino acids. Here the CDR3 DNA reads TGTGCCATCAGTGAAGGTCGTTGGCCCTCCTACAATGAGCAGTTCTTC. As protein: CAISEGRWPSYNEQFF.

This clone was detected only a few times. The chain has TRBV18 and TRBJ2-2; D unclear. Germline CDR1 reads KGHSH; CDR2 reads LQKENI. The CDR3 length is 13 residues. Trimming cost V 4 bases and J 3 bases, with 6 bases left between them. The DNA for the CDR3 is TGTGCCAGCTCACGATCCTACACCGGGGAGCTGTTTTTT. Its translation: CASSRSYTGELFF.

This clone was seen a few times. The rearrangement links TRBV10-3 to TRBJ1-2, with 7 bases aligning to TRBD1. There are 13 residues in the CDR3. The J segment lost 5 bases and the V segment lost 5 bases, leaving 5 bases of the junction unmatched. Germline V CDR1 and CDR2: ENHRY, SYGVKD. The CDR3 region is CAISSRDSYGYTF. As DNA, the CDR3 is TGTGCCATCAGTAGTCGGGACAGTTATGGCTACACCTTC.

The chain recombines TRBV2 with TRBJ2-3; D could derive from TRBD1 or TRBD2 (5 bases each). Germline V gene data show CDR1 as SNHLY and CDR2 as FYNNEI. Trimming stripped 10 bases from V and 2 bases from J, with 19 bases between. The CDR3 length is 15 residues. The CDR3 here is CATQLGREFTDTQYF. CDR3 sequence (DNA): TGTGCCACCCAACTGGGCAGGGAGTTCACAGATACGCAGTATTTT. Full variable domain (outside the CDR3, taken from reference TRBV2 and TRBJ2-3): EPEVTQTPSHQVTQMGQEVILRCVPISNHLYFYWYRQILGQKVEFLVSFYNNEISEKSEIFDDQFSVERPDGSNFTLKIRSTKLEDSAMYFCATQLGREFTDTQYFGPGTRLTVL.

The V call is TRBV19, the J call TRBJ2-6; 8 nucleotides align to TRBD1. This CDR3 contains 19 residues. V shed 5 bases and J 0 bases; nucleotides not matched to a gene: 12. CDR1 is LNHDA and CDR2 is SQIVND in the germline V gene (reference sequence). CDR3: CASSYPGTGPRSGANVLTF. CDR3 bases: TGTGCCAGTAGTTACCCTGGGACAGGCCCCCGCTCTGGGGCCAACGTCCTGACTTTC.

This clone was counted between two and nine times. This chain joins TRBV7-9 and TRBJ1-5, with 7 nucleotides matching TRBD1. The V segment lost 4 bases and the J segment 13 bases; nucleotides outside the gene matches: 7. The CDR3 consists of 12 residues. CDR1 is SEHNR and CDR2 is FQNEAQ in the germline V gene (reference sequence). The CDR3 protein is CASSSQDREQHF. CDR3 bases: TGTGCCAGCAGCTCCCAAGACAGGGAACAGCATTTT. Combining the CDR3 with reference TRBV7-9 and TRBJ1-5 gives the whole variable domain DTGVSQNPRHKITKRGQNVTFRCDPISEHNRLYWYRQTLGQGPEFLTYFQNEAQLEKSRLLSDRFSAERPKGSFSTLEIQRTEQGDSAMYLCASSSQDREQHFGDGTRLSIL.

Here the CDR3 DNA reads TGCGCCAGCAGGGGACAAATGAACACTGAAGCTTTCTTT. Its translation: CASRGQMNTEAFF. The chain recombines TRBV10-2 with TRBJ1-1; a possible D gene is TRBD1 (6 bases). The CDR3 loop spans 13 amino acids. Deletions cut 6 bases from V and 0 bases from J, with 8 bases between. Germline CDR1 is WSHSY and CDR2 is SAAADI.

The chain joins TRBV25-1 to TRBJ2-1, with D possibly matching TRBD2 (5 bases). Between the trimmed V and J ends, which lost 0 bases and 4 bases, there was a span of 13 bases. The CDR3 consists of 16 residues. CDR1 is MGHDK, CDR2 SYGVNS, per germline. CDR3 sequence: CASSEYSGSGYNEQFF. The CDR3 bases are TGTGCCAGCAGTGAATATTCGGGCAGCGGTTACAATGAGCAGTTCTTC.

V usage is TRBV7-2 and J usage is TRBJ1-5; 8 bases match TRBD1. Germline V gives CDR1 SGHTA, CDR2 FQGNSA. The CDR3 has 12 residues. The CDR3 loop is CATGDTHQPQHF. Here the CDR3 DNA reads TGTGCGACAGGGGATACGCATCAGCCCCAGCATTTT.

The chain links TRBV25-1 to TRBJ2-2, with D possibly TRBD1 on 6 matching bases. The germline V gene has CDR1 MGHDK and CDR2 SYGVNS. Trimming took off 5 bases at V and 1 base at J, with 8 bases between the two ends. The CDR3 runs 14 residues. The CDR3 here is CASSKTGNTGELFF. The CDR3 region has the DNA TGTGCCAGCAGTAAGACAGGGAACACCGGGGAGCTGTTTTTT.

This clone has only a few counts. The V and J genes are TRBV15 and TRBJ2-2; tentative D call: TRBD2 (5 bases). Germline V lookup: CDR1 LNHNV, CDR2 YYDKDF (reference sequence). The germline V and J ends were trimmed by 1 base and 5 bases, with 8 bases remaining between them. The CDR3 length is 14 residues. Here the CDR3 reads CATSRARETGELFF. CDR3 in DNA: TGTGCCACCAGCAGAGCAAGGGAGACCGGGGAGCTGTTTTTT.

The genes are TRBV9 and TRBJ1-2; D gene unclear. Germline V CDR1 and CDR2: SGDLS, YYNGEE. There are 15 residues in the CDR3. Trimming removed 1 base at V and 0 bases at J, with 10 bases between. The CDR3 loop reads CASSVHHAANYGYTF. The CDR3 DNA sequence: TGTGCCAGCAGCGTACACCATGCAGCTAACTATGGCTACACCTTC.

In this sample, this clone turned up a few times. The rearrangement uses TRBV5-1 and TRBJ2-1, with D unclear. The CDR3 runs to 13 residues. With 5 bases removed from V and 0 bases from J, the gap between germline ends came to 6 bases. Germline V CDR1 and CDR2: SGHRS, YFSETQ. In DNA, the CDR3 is TGCGCCAGCAGTCAGGCCTCCTACAATGAGCAGTTCTTC. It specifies CASSQASYNEQFF.

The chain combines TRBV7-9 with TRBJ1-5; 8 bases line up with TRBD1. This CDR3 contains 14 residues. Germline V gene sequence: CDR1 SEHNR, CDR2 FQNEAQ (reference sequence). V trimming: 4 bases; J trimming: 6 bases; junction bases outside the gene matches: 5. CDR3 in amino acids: CASSSDREGQPQHF. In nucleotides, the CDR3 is TGTGCCAGCAGCTCGGACAGGGAAGGTCAGCCCCAGCATTTT.